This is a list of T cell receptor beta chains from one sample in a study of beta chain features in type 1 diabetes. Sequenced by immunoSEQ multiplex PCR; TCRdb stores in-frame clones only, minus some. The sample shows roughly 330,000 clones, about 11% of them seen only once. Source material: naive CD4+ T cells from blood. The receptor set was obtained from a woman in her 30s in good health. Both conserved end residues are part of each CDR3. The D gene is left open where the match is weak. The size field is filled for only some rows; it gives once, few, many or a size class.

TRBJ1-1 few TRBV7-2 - TGTGCCAGCAGCCAGGACAGAAACGCTGAAGCTTTCTTT CASSQDRNAEAFF
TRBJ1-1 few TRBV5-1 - TGCGCCAGCAGCGCCATACAACTGAACACTGAAGCTTTCTTT CASSAIQLNTEAFF
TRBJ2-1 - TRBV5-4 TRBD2 TGTGCCAGCAGCGACGGACTAGCGGGAGCAAAGGGTATCGGCGGTGAGCAGTTCTTC CASSDGLAGAKGIGGEQFF
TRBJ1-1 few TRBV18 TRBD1 TGTGCCAGCTCACCGTGGGACAGCAACACTGAAGCTTTCTTT CASSPWDSNTEAFF
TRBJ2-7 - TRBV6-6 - TGTGCCAGCAGTTGGGACGAGGGAGGCGAGCAGTACTTC CASSWDEGGEQYF
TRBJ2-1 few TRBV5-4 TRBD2 TGTGCCAGCAGCAAAGCGGGAGTGAATGGCAATGAGCAGTTCTTC CASSKAGVNGNEQFF
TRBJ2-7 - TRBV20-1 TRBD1 TGCAGTGCTAGGGACAGGGATCAGCAGTACTTC CSARDRDQQYF
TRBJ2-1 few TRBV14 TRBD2 TGTGCCAGCAGCCCTATAGCGGGATCCCGTTCCCCAGCCTACAATGAGCAGTTCTTC CASSPIAGSRSPAYNEQFF
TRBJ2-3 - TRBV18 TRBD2 TGTGCCAGCTCACGACTAGCGGGTGGCACAGATACGCAGTATTTT CASSRLAGGTDTQYF
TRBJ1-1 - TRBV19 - TGTGCCAGTAGTATAACCAGGGGAAACACTGAAGCTTTCTTT CASSITRGNTEAFF
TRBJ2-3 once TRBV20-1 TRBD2 TGCATGGGGCTAGCGGGTGAGACGCAGTATTTT CMGLAGETQYF
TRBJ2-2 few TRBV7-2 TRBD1 TGTGCCAGCAGCCTGACAGGGGGCCTGAACACCGGGGAGCTGTTTTTT CASSLTGGLNTGELFF
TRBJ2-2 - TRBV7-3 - TGTGCCAGCAGCCTTACAGGGTCGGACACCGGGGAGCTGTTTTTT CASSLTGSDTGELFF
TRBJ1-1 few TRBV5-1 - TGCGCCAGCAGCTTAACAGTAAACACTGAAGCTTTCTTT CASSLTVNTEAFF
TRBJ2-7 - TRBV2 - TGTGCCAGCACCTCCTCGACAGCCTACGAGCAGTACTTC CASTSSTAYEQYF
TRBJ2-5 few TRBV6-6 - TGTGCCAGCACTCCCGGCCAAGAGACCCAGTACTTC CASTPGQETQYF
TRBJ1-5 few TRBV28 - TGTGCCACTTCGATCGGTTATCAGCCCCAGCATTTT CATSIGYQPQHF
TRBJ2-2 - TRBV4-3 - TGCGCCAGCAGCCAAGACATTAACACCGGGGAGCTGTTTTTT CASSQDINTGELFF
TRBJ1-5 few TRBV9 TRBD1 TGTGCCAGCAGCGTAGGGACAGGAAACAATCAGCCCCAGCATTTT CASSVGTGNNQPQHF
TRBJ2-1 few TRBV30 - TGTGCCTGGAGTGCCCTATCAAATGAGCAGTTCTTC CAWSALSNEQFF
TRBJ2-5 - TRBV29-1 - TGCAGCGTTGAAGATACGGGGAGTCAAGAGACCCAGTACTTC CSVEDTGSQETQYF
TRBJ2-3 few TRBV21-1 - TGTGCCAGCAGCAAGTTCCACCCGGGAGCAGAAATTCCTTGGACGCAGTATTTT CASSKFHPGAEIPWTQYF
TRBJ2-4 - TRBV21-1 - TGTGCCAGCAGCAAGCGGACTGTGGAAGACATTCAGTACTTC CASSKRTVEDIQYF
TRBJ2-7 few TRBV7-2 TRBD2 TGTGCCAGCAGCCCATCCCAAACTAGCGGGAGGAGAGAGCAGTACTTC CASSPSQTSGRREQYF
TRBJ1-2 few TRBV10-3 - TGTGCCATCAGTGCCGAAGGGCAGGGTTTGAACTATGGCTACACCTTC CAISAEGQGLNYGYTF
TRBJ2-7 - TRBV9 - TGTGCCAGCAGCCGGACAGCCACGTCCTACGAGCAGTACTTC CASSRTATSYEQYF